Listed below are T cell receptor beta chains from one sample, sequenced in a study of human T cells and chemical hapten exposure. TCRdb used MiXCR to reprocess the RACE reads, holding one entry per CDR3 protein. Of 150,000 to 200,000 distinct CDR3 sequences listed, around 22% were seen once; the top ten hold less than 7%. The specimen comprised whole blood, sampled in connection with sensitization to the hapten diphenylcyclopropenone (DPC). The receptors stem from a woman aged 45-65 years with alopecia areata. Some clones in this sample may be carry-over from other donors' samples. CDR3s include the opening cysteine and the closing phenylalanine or tryptophan. A D gene is named only where the DNA matches it firmly.

j_call v_call d_call cdr3_aa
TRBJ2-1 TRBV2 TRBD1 CASSDYRQGINEQFF
TRBJ2-3 TRBV20-1 TRBD2 CSARFGLAGSDTQYF
TRBJ2-1 TRBV7-2 TRBD2 CASSLGSGMVGEQFF
TRBJ1-3 TRBV27 TRBD1 CASRGQGLGNTIYF
TRBJ1-1 TRBV10-3 NA CASRGRNTEAFF
TRBJ1-3 TRBV6-5 TRBD1 CASSYKGAGNTIYF
TRBJ2-7 TRBV27 NA CASSVDGGLDYEQYF
TRBJ2-1 TRBV29-1 TRBD2 CSVATSGYNEQFF
TRBJ2-7 TRBV5-4 NA CASSGGQRGEQYF
TRBJ2-7 TRBV20-1 TRBD1 CSAAIRDRGYSEQYF
TRBJ1-5 TRBV6-6 NA CASSSNQPQHF
TRBJ2-1 TRBV4-2 NA CASSQDHQTFSYNEQFF
TRBJ2-4 TRBV20-1 NA CSAGATGAKNIQYF
TRBJ2-1 TRBV7-9 TRBD2 CASSNPSGSNEQFF
TRBJ2-7 TRBV5-5 TRBD1 CASSTRLGSTGSEQYF
TRBJ1-2 TRBV29-1 TRBD1 CSVEDRDRLYGYTF
TRBJ1-2 TRBV12-3/TRBV12-4 NA CASSEGPYGYTF
TRBJ1-2 TRBV6-1 NA CASSERNGIPGGF
TRBJ2-1 TRBV11-2 NA CASSLVDYEQFF
TRBJ2-7 TRBV14 NA CASSQGFRPSSISYEQYF
TRBJ2-3 TRBV5-1 NA CASSLDRGDTQYF
TRBJ1-5 TRBV15 NA CATSRDQDRPQHF
TRBJ1-1 TRBV10-3 TRBD1 CAIRDRENTEAFF
TRBJ2-1 TRBV5-1 TRBD2 CASSLDGGRAGEQFF
TRBJ1-5 TRBV5-1 NA CASSFGGDQPQHF
TRBJ2-6 TRBV7-9 NA CASRIGFSGANVLTF
TRBJ2-3 TRBV29-1 NA CSVERGRTDTQYF
TRBJ2-3 TRBV29-1 NA CSVGFGGTQYF
TRBJ2-2 TRBV10-1 NA CASSEVGGELFF
TRBJ2-3 TRBV11-1 TRBD2 CASSLIAGGLPDTQYF
TRBJ1-3 TRBV2 TRBD1 CASSEVGQFSGNTIYF
TRBJ2-3 TRBV7-2 TRBD2 CASSFASGATDTQYF
TRBJ2-1 TRBV20-1 TRBD2 CSARGTSGPYNEQFF
TRBJ2-1 TRBV4-2 TRBD2 CASSQDLASGLNEQFF
TRBJ2-1 TRBV7-9 NA CASSLVNLGYNEQFF
TRBJ2-7 TRBV6-5 TRBD1 CASSDRQGAGQYF
TRBJ2-2 TRBV7-2 NA CASSLKTTGELFF
TRBJ1-2 TRBV7-9 TRBD1 CASSFGQGANYGYTF